Following are 18 T cell receptor beta chains from one sample sequenced in a study of shared clonotypes between healthy human individuals. This table comes from immunoSEQ multiplex PCR, and its TCRdb copy is limited to in-frame clones, with some not included. Among roughly 2.1 million clones listed, roughly 91% were seen once. Naive-designated CD8 cells lacked CD45RO, were positively enriched for CCR7, and omitted terminally differentiated effector memory CD45RA+ cells. Sequenced material: naive CD8+ T cells from PBMCs. All receptors come from a man in his late teens or twenties in good health. Some clones in this sample may be carry-over from other donors' samples.

As for this clone: The same CDR3 also results from other DNA sequences found in this sample. V usage is TRBV7-9 and J usage is TRBJ2-7; D not resolved. The germline V gene has CDR1 SEHNR and CDR2 FQNEAQ (reference sequence). This CDR3 has 11 amino acids. Between the trimmed V and J ends, which lost 2 bases and 6 bases, there was a span of 5 bases. The CDR3 spells CASSLSSEQYF. The CDR3 DNA reads TGTGCCAGCAGCTTATCGAGCGAGCAGTACTTC.

This chain uses TRBV6-6 with TRBJ2-2; possibly TRBD2 for D (5 bases). Trimming shortened V by 9 bases and J by 1 base, and 15 bases separated the two germline ends. CDR1 and CDR2 from the germline V gene are MNHNY and SVGAGI (reference sequence). The CDR3 length is 15 residues. The CDR3 here is CASLGWAGNTGELFF. CDR3 sequence (DNA): TGTGCCAGTCTAGGGTGGGCGGGGAACACCGGGGAGCTGTTTTTT.

This chain uses TRBV27 with TRBJ2-7, with D possibly being TRBD1 (6 bases). V lost 7 bases and J 3 bases, leaving 16 bases between the germline ends. Germline V lookup: CDR1 MNHEY, CDR2 SMNVEV (reference sequence). The CDR3 length is 14 residues. The CDR3 protein is CASNAAGTHYEQYF. The CDR3 DNA is TGTGCCAGCAACGCTGCCGGGACACACTACGAGCAGTACTTC.

The chain recombines TRBV19 with TRBJ2-2; D uncertain. Germline CDR1 reads LNHDA; CDR2 reads SQIVND (reference sequence). V lost 7 bases to trimming and J lost 0 bases, with 9 bases between them. This CDR3 region has 14 residues. CDR3 residues: CASNETPNTGELFF. In DNA, the CDR3 is TGTGCCAGTAATGAGACTCCGAACACCGGGGAGCTGTTTTTT.

J is TRBJ1-1 and V is TRBV25-1, with 7 bases that match TRBD1. The junction had 13 bases not matched to a gene; V was cut back by 7 bases and J by 8 bases. The length of the CDR3 is 14 residues. In germline, CDR1 is MGHDK, CDR2 SYGVNS. The CDR3 coding sequence is TGTGCCAGCAAGGGCGGCAGGGGGTTTGTCGAAGCTTTCTTT. Residues: CASKGGRGFVEAFF.

This chain uses TRBV27 with TRBJ2-7; the D gene is possibly TRBD1 (5 bases). Germline V lookup: CDR1 MNHEY, CDR2 SMNVEV (reference sequence). CDR3 length equals 15 residues. Trimming left V 6 bases short and J 5 bases short, with 20 bases between. The CDR3 DNA reads TGTGCCAGCAGCCCTGCCTCCGGGTGGACAAACGAGCAGTACTTC. Translating it yields CASSPASGWTNEQYF.

The rearrangement uses TRBV10-3 and TRBJ2-1, with 7 bases matching TRBD2. Germline loops: CDR1 ENHRY, CDR2 SYGVKD. The CDR3 is made up of 16 amino acids. V was pared by 7 bases and J by 5 bases, with 14 bases of the junction left unmatched. Here the CDR3 reads CAITFGRRGEDNEQFF. The CDR3 DNA reads as TGTGCCATCACGTTCGGTCGTCGGGGGGAGGACAATGAGCAGTTCTTC.

This chain connects TRBV7-6 to TRBJ2-2; 7 bases match TRBD1. Germline V CDR1 and CDR2: SGHVS, FNYEAQ. With 0 bases clipped from V and 0 bases from J, the junction kept 4 bases outside the gene matches. This CDR3 comprises 17 residues. DNA for the CDR3: TGTGCCAGCAGCTTAGCAGGGGGCATCGCGAACACCGGGGAGCTGTTTTTT. Amino acid sequence: CASSLAGGIANTGELFF.

The J gene is TRBJ1-4, the V gene TRBV10-3, with TRBD1 matching 7 bases. V lost 4 bases to trimming and J lost 3 bases; unmatched junction nucleotides: 5. The CDR3 has 15 residues. CDR1 is ENHRY and CDR2 is SYGVKD in the germline V gene. In DNA form, the CDR3 reads TGTGCCATCAGTGTGACAGGGTTGGCTAATGAAAAACTGTTTTTT. Protein product: CAISVTGLANEKLFF.

This clone turned up a few times. Additional DNA sequences in this sample encode the identical CDR3. V gene TRBV11-2 combines with J gene TRBJ2-1; D remains unclear. This CDR3 spans 11 amino acids. Germline values: CDR1 SGHAT, CDR2 FQNNGV. V lost 2 bases and J 10 bases, leaving 6 bases between the germline ends. In nucleotides, the CDR3 is TGTGCCAGCAGCTTATTGGGGGAGCAGTTCTTC. Its protein product is CASSLLGEQFF. Full variable domain (remainder filled in from reference TRBV11-2 and TRBJ2-1): EAGVAQSPRYKIIEKRQSVAFWCNPISGHATLYWYQQILGQGPKLLIQFQNNGVVDDSQLPKDRFSAERLKGVDSTLKIQPAKLEDSAVYLCASSLLGEQFFGPGTRLTVL.

The V gene is TRBV7-8, the J gene TRBJ2-7, with unresolved D. Germline-derived CDR1 and CDR2 are SGHVS and FQNEAQ. This CDR3 region has 15 residues. V was pared by 5 bases and J by 2 bases, with 16 bases between. The CDR3 here is CASSPEPTTTYEQYF. The CDR3, as DNA: TGTGCCAGCAGCCCGGAGCCTACGACAACCTACGAGCAGTACTTC.

The chain employs TRBV4-3 and TRBJ1-1, with D perhaps matching TRBD1 (5 bases). The germline V gene has CDR1 LGHNA and CDR2 YSLEER. There are 15 residues in the CDR3. Trimming took 4 bases from V and 7 from J, leaving 19 bases between them. The CDR3 loop reads CASSPIFRAEDEAFF. In nucleotides, the CDR3 is TGCGCCAGCAGCCCGATATTCAGGGCCGAGGATGAAGCTTTCTTT.

This sequence joins TRBV2 and TRBJ1-5; D might be TRBD1 (6 bases). The length of the CDR3 is 16 residues. V was pared by 0 bases and J by 0 bases, with 9 bases between. The V gene's germline CDR1 is SNHLY and CDR2 FYNNEI. CDR3 bases: TGTGCCAGCAGTGAAGCCAGGGGCCATAGCAATCAGCCCCAGCATTTT. It codes for CASSEARGHSNQPQHF. The full variable domain, rest sourced from reference TRBV2 and TRBJ1-5, is EPEVTQTPSHQVTQMGQEVILRCVPISNHLYFYWYRQILGQKVEFLVSFYNNEISEKSEIFDDQFSVERPDGSNFTLKIRSTKLEDSAMYFCASSEARGHSNQPQHFGDGTRLSIL.

The chain combines TRBV29-1 with TRBJ1-2; no clear D. The V gene lost 0 bases and the J gene lost 2 bases, with 13 bases spanning the gap. Per the germline V gene, CDR1 is SQVTM and CDR2 is ANQGSEA. The length of the CDR3 is 15 residues. Here the CDR3 DNA reads TGCAGCGTTGAAGAGTGGGGTCCCAAAAACTATGGCTACACCTTC. This translates into CSVEEWGPKNYGYTF.

The chain has TRBV19 and TRBJ2-1, with 7 nucleotides matching TRBD2. Per germline, CDR1 LNHDA and CDR2 SQIVND (reference sequence). V trimming: 3 bases; J trimming: 5 bases; junction bases outside the gene matches: 13. The length of the CDR3 is 17 residues. CDR3 DNA sequence: TGTGCCAGTAGTATTCCCCTTCTAGCGGCGGGAGACAATGAGCAGTTCTTC. Its protein is CASSIPLLAAGDNEQFF.

CDR3 bases: TGCGCCAGCAGCTTGGTTGAGAAGGACAAGAACACCGGGGAGCTGTTTTTT. Translated: CASSLVEKDKNTGELFF. J is TRBJ2-2 and V is TRBV5-1, with a tentative D call TRBD1 (5 bases). Germline V CDR1 and CDR2: SGHRS, YFSETQ. V lost 0 bases to trimming and J lost 1 base, with 13 bases between them. This CDR3 spans 17 amino acids.

The chain recombines TRBV5-5 with TRBJ1-5; possible D gene TRBD1, 5 bases. V was shortened by 0 bases and J by 3 bases, with 10 bases between the two germline ends. From germline, CDR1 is SGHKS and CDR2 YYEKEE (reference sequence). CDR3 length equals 15 residues. CDR3 in DNA: TGTGCCAGCAGCTTGGCCAGGGCCCCCAATCAGCCCCAGCATTTT. Its protein product is CASSLARAPNQPQHF.

The rearrangement joins TRBV4-1 to TRBJ1-4; D is unresolved. Trimming left V 5 bases short and J 0 bases short, with 16 bases between. Germline-derived CDR1 and CDR2 are MGHRA and YSYEKL. The CDR3 is 17 amino acids. Here the CDR3 DNA reads TGCGCCAGCAGCTCCAAAACCTTAAGGGCAACTAATGAAAAACTGTTTTTT. This gives the protein CASSSKTLRATNEKLFF.